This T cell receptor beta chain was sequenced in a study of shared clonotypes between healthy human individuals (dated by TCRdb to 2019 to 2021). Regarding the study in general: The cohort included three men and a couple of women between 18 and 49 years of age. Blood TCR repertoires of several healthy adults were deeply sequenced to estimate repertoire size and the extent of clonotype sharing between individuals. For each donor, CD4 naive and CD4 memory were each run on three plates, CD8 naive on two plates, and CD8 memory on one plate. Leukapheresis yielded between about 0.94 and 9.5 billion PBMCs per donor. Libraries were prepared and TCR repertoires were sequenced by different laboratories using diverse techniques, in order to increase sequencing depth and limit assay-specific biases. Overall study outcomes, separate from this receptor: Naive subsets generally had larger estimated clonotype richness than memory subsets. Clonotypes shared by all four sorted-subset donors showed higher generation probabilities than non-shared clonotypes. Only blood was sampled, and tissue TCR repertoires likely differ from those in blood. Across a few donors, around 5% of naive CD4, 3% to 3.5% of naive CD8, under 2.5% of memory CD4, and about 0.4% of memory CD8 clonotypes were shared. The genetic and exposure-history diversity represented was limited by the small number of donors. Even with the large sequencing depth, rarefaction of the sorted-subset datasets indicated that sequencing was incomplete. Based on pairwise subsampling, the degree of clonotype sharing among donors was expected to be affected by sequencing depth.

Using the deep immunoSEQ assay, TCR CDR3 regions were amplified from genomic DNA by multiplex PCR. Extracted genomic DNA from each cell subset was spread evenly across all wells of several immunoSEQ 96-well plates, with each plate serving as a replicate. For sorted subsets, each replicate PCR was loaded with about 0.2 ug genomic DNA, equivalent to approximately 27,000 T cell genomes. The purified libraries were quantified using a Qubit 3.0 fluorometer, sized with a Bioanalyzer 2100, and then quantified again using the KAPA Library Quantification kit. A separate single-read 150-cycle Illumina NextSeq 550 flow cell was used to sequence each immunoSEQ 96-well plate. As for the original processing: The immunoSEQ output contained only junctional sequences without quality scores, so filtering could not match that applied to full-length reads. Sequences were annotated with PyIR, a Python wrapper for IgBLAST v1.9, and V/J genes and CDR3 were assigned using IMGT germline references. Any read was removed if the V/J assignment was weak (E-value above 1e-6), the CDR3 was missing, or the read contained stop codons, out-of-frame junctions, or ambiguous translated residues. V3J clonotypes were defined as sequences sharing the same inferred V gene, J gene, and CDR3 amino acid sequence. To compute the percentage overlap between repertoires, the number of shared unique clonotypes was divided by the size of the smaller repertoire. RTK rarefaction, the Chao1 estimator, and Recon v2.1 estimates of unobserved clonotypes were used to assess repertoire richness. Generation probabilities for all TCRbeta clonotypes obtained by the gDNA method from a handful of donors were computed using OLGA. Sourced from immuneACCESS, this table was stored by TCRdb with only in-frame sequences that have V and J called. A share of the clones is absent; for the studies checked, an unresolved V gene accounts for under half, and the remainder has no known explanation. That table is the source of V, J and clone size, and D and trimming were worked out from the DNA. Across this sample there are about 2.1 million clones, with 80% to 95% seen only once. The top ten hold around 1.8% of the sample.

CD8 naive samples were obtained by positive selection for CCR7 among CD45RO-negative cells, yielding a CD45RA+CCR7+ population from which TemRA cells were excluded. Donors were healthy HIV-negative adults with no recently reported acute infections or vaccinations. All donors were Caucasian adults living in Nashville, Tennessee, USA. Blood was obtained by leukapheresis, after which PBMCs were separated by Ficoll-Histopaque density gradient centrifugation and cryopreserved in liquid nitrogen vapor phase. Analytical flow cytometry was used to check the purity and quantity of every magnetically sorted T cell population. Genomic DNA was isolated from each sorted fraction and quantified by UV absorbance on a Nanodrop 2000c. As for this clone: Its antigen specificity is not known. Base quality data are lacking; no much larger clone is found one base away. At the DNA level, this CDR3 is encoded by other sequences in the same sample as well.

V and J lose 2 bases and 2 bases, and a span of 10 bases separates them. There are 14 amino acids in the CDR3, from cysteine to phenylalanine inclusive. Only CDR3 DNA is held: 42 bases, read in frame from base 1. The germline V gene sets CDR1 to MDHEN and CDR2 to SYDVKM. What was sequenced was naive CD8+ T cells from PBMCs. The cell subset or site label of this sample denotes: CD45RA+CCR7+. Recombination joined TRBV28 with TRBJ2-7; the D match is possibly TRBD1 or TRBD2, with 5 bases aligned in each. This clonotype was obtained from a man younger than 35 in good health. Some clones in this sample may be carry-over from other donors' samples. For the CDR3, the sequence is CASSLVGTAYEQYF. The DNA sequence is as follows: TGTGCCAGCAGTTTAGTCGGGACGGCCTACGAGCAGTACTTC.